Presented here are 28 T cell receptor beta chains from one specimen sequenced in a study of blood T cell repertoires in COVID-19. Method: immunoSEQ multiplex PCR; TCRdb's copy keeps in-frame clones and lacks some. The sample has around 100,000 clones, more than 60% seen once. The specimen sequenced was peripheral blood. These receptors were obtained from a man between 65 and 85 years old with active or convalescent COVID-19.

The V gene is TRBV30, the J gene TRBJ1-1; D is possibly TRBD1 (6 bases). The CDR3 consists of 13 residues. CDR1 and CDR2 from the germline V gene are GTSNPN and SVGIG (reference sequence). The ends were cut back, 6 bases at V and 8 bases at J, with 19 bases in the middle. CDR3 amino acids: CACAKTGTSEAFF. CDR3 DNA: TGTGCCTGCGCCAAGACAGGAACCTCAGAAGCTTTCTTT. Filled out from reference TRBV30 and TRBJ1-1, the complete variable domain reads SQTIHQWPATLVQPVGSPLSLECTVEGTSNPNLYWYRQAAGRGLQLLFYSVGIGQISSEVPQNLSASRPQDRQFILSSKKLLLSDSGFYLCACAKTGTSEAFFGQGTRLTVV.

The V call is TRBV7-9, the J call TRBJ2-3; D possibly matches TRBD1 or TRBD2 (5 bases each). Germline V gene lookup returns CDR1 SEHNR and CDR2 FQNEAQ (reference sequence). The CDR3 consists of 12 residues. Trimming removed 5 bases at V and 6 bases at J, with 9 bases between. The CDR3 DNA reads TGTGCCAGCAGCAAAGAGGGGGATACGCAGTATTTT. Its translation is CASSKEGDTQYF.

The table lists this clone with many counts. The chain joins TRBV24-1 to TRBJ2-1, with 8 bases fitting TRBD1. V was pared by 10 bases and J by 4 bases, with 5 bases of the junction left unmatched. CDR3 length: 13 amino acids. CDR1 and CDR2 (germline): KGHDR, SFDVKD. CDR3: CATQGAGYNEQFF. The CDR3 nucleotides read TGTGCCACTCAGGGGGCGGGTTACAATGAGCAGTTCTTC.

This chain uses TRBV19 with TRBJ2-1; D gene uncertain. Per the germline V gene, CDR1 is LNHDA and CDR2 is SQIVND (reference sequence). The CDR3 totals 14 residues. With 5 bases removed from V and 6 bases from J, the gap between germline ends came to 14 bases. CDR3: CASSLSGLSNEQFF. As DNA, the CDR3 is TGTGCCAGTAGTTTATCGGGTCTTAGCAATGAGCAGTTCTTC.

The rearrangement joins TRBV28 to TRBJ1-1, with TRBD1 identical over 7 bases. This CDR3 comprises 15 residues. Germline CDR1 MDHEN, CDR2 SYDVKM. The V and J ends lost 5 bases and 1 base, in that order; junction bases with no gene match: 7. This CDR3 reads CASSRRGPGNTEAFF. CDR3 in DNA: TGTGCCAGCAGTCGAAGGGGGCCGGGGAACACTGAAGCTTTCTTT.

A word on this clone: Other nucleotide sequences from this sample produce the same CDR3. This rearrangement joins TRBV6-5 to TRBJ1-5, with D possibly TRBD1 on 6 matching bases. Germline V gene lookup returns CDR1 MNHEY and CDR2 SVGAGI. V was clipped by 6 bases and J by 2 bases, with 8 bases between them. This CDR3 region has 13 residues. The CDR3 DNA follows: TGTGCCAGCAGGGCAGGGGGCAATCAGCCCCAGCATTTT. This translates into CASRAGGNQPQHF.

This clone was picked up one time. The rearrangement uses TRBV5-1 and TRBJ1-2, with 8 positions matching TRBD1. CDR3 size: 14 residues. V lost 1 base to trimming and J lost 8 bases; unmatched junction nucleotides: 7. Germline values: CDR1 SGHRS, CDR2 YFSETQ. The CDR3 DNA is TGCGCCAGCAGCTTGTACGGACAGGGCAACGGCTACACCTTC. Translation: CASSLYGQGNGYTF.

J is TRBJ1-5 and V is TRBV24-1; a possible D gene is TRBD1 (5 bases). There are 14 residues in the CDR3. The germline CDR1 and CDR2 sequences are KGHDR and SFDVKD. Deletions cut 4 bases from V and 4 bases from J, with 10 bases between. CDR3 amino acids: CATSEGVSNQPQHF. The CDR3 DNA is TGTGCCACCAGTGAAGGGGTCAGTAATCAGCCCCAGCATTTT.

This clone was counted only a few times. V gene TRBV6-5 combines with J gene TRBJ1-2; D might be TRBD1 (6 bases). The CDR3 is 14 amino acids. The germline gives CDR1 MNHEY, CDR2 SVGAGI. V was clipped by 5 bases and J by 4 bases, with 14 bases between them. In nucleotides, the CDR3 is TGTGCCAGCAGTCCCGGACAGCCCTTCTATGGCTACACCTTC. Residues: CASSPGQPFYGYTF.

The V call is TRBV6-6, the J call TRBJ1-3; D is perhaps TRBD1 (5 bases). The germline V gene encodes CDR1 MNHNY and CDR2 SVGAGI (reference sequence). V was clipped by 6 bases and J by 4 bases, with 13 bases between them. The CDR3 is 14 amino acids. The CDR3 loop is CASRTGTSGNTIYF. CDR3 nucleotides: TGTGCCAGCAGAACCGGGACTTCGGGAAACACCATATATTTT.

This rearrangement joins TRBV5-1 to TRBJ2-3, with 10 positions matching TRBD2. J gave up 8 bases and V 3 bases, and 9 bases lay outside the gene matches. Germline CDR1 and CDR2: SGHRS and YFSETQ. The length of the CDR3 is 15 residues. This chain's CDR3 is CASSSLAGVERTQYF. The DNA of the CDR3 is TGCGCCAGCAGCTCGCTAGCGGGGGTAGAACGTACGCAGTATTTT.

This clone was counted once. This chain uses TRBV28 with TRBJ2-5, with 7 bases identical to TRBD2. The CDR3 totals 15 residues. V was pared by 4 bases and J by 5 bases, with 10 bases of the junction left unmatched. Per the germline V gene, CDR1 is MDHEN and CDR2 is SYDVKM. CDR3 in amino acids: CASSSRTGGGETQYF. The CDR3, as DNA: TGTGCCAGCAGTTCTCGCACGGGGGGAGGGGAGACCCAGTACTTC.

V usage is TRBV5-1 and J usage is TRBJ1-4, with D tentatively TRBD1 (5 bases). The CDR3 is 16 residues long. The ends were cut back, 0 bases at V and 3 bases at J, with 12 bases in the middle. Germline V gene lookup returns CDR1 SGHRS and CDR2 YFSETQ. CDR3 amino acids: CASSLVGAQANEKLFF. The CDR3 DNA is TGCGCCAGCAGCTTGGTAGGGGCACAAGCTAATGAAAAACTGTTTTTT.

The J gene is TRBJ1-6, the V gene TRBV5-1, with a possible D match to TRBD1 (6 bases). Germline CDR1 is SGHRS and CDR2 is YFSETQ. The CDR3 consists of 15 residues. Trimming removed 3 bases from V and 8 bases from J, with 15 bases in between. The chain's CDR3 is CASSSQTGVDSPLHF. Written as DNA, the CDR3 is TGCGCCAGCAGCTCCCAGACAGGCGTGGATTCACCCCTCCACTTT.

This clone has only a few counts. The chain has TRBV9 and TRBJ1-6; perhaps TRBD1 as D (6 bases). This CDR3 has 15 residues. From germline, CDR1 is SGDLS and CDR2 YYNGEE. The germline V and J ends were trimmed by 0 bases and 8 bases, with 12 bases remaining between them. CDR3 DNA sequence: TGTGCCAGCAGCGTAGGCGGAGGGGGGGATTCACCCCTCCACTTT. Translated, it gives CASSVGGGGDSPLHF.

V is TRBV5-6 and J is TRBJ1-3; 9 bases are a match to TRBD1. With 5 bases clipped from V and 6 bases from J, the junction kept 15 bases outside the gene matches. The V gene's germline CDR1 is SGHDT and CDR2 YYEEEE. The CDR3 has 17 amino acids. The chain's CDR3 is CASRQRPTGGAANTIYF. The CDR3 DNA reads TGTGCCAGCAGGCAACGCCCGACAGGGGGTGCCGCAAACACCATATATTTT.

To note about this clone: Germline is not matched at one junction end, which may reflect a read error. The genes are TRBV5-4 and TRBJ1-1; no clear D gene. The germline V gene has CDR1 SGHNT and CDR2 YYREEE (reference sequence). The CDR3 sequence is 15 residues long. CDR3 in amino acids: CASSLFGRRNTETFF. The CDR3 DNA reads TGTGCCAGCAGCTTGTTTGGGAGGAGGAACACTGAAACTTTCTTT.

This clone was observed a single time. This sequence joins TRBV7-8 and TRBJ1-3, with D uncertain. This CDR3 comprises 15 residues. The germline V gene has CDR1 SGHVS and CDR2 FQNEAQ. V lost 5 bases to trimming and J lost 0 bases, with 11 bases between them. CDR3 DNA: TGTGCCAGCAGCCTGGCCGGGATCTCTGGAAACACCATATATTTT. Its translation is CASSLAGISGNTIYF.

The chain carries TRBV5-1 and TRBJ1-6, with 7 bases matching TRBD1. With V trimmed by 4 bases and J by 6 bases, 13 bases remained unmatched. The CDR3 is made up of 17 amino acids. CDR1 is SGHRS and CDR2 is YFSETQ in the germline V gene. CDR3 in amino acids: CASSRETAGGTNSPLHF. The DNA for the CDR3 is TGCGCCAGCAGCCGGGAAACGGCAGGGGGAACTAATTCACCCCTCCACTTT.

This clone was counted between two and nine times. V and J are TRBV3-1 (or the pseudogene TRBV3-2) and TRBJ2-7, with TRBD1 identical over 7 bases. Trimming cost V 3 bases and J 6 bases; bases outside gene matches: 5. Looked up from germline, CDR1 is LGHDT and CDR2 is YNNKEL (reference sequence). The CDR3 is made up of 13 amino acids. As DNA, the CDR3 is TGTGCCAGCAGCCAGGGGAACAGGGGCGAGCAGTACTTC. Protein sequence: CASSQGNRGEQYF.

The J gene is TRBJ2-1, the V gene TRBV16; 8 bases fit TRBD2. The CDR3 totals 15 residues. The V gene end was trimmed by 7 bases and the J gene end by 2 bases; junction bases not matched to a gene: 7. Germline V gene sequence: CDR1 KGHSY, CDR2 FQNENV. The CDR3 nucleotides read TGTGCCAGCAACGAGCGGGGGATCACCTACAATGAGCAGTTCTTC. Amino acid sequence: CASNERGITYNEQFF.

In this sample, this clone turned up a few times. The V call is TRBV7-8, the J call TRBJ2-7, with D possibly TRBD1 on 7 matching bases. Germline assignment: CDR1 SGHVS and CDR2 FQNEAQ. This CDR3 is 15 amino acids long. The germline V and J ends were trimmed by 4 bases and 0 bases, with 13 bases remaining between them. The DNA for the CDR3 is TGTGCCAGCAGCTCCTCAGGGGGGAGCTCCTACGAGCAGTACTTC. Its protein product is CASSSSGGSSYEQYF.

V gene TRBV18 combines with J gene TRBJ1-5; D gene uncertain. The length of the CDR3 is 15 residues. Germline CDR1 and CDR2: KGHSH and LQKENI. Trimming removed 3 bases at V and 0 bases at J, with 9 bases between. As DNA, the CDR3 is TGTGCCAGCTCACCTGCGGTAAATAGCAATCAGCCCCAGCATTTT. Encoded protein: CASSPAVNSNQPQHF. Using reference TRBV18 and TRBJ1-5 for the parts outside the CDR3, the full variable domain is NAGVMQNPRHLVRRRGQEARLRCSPMKGHSHVYWYRQLPEEGLKFMVYLQKENIIDESGMPKERFSAEFPKEGPSILRIQQVVRGDSAAYFCASSPAVNSNQPQHFGDGTRLSIL.

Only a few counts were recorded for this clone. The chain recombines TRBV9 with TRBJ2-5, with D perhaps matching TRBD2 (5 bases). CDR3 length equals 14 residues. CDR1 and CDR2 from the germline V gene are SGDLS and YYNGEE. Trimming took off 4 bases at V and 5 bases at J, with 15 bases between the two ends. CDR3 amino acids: CASSSSRGSETQYF. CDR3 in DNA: TGTGCCAGCAGCTCTAGCCGGGGTTCGGAGACCCAGTACTTC.

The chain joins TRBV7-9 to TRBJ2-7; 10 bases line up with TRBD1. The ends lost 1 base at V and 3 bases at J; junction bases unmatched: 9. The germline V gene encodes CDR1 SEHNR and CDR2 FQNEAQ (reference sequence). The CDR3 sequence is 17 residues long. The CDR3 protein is CASSLVGGQGLVYEQYF. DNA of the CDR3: TGTGCCAGCAGCTTAGTAGGGGGACAGGGGTTAGTCTACGAGCAGTACTTC.

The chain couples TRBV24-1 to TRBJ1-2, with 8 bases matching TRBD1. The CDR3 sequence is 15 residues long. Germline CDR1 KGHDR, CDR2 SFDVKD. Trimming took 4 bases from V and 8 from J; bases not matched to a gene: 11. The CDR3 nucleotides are TGTGCCACCAGTGACCCCGGGACAGGAGGTGAGGGCTACACCTTC. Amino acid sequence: CATSDPGTGGEGYTF.

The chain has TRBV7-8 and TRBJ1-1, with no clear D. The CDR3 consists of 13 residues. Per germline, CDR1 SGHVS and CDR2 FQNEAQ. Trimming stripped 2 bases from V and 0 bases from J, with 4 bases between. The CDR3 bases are TGTGCCAGCAGCTTATTAATGAACACTGAAGCTTTCTTT. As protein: CASSLLMNTEAFF. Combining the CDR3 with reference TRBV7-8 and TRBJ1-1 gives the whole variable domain GAGVSQSPRYKVAKRGQDVALRCDPISGHVSLFWYQQALGQGPEFLTYFQNEAQLDKSGLPSDRFFAERPEGSVSTLKIQRTQQEDSAVYLCASSLLMNTEAFFGQGTRLTVV.

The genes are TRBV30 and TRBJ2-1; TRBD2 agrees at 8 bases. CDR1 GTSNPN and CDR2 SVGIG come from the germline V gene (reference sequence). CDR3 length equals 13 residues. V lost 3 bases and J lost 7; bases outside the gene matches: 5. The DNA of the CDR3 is TGTGCCTGGAGGGGCGGGGGGTGGAATGAGCAGTTCTTC. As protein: CAWRGGGWNEQFF.